In its sample, the clone carrying this T cell receptor (beta chain) was seen a few times. The CDR3 spans 17 residues. Germline V gene lookup returns CDR1 MNHNS and CDR2 SASEGT. V was pared by 0 bases and J by 7 bases, with 8 bases of the junction left unmatched. Irradiated stimulators labeled with violet dye, around 200,000 in number, were plated with around 200,000 CFSE-labeled responders. The sample comes from a study of graft-versus-host responses after intestinal transplantation. Clones were sequenced by immunoSEQ multiplex PCR, and TCRdb holds only the in-frame ones, with some missing. The sample has around 9,000 clones, approximately 30% seen once. Study results and caveats: Elevated graft-versus-host to host-versus-graft clonal ratios in allografts were recorded for patients with graft-donor T cell macrochimerism.

The chain links TRBV6-1 to TRBJ2-2; 10 nucleotides match TRBD2. The clonotype comes from a human patient who was an organ donor for intestinal transplantation. The material was alloreactive CD8+ T cells from a mixed lymphocyte reaction culture, obtained before transplantation. Stated subset: CFSE-low proliferating T cells sorted from approximately six-day pre-transplant mixed lymphocyte reaction (GvH or HvG direction). The CDR3 sequence: CASSEAGLAGEGGELFF. CDR3 coding DNA: TGTGCCAGCAGTGAAGCGGGGCTAGCGGGGGAGGGCGGGGAGCTGTTTTTT.